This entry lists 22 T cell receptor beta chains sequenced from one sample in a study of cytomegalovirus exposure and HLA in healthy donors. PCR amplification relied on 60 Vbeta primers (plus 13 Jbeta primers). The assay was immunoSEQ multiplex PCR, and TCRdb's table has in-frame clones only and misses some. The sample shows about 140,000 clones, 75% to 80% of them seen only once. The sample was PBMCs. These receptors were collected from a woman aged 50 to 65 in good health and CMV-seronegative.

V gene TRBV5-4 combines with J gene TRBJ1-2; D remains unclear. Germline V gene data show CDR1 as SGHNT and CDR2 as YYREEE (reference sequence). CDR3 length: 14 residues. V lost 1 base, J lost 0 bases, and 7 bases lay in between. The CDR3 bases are TGTGCCAGCAGCTTGATGTTAGCTAACTATGGCTACACCTTC. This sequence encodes CASSLMLANYGYTF.

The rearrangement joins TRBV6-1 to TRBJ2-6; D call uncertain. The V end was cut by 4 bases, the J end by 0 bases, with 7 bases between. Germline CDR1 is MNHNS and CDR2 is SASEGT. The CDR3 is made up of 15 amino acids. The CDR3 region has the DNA TGTGCCAGCAGTGCGCGGATCTCTGGGGCCAACGTCCTGACTTTC. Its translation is CASSARISGANVLTF.

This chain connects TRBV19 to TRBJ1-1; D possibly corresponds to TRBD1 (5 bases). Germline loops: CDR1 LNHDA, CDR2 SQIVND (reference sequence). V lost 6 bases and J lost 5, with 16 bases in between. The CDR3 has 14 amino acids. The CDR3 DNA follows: TGTGCCAGTAGAAAACTCGGGGAGGGGACTGAAGCTTTCTTT. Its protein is CASRKLGEGTEAFF.

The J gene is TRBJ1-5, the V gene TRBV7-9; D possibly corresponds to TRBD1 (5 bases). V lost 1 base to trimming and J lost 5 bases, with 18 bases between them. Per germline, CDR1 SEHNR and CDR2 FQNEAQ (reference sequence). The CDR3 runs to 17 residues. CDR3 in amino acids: CASSLVGRAGIDQPQHF. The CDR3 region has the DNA TGTGCCAGCAGCTTAGTTGGACGGGCAGGGATCGATCAGCCCCAGCATTTT. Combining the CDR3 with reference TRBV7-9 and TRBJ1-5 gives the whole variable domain DTGVSQNPRHKITKRGQNVTFRCDPISEHNRLYWYRQTLGQGPEFLTYFQNEAQLEKSRLLSDRFSAERPKGSFSTLEIQRTEQGDSAMYLCASSLVGRAGIDQPQHFGDGTRLSIL.

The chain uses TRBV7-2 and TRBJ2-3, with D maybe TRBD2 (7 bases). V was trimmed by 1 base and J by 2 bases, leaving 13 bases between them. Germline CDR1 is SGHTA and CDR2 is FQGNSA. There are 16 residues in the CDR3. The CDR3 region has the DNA TGTGCCAGCAGCTTAGTCGGAGGGGGGGCCACAGATACGCAGTATTTT. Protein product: CASSLVGGGATDTQYF.

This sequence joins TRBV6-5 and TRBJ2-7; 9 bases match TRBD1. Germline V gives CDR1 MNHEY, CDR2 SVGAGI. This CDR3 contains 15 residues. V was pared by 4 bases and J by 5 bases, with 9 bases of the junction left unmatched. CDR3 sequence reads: CASSFRDTGGHEQYF. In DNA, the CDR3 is TGTGCCAGCAGTTTCCGGGACACAGGGGGCCACGAGCAGTACTTC.

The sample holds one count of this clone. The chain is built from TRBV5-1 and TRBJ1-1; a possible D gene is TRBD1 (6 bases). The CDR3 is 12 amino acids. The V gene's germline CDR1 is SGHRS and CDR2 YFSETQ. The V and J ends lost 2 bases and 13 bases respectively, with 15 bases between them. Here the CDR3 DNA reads TGCGCCAGCAGCTTATCGACAGGTTTAGTTTTCTTT. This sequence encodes CASSLSTGLVFF.

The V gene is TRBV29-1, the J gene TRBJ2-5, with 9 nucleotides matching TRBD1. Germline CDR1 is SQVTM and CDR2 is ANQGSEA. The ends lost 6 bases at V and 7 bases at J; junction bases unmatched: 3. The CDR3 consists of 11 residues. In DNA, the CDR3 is TGCAGCGTGGGGACAGGGCCGACCCAGTACTTC. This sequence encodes CSVGTGPTQYF.

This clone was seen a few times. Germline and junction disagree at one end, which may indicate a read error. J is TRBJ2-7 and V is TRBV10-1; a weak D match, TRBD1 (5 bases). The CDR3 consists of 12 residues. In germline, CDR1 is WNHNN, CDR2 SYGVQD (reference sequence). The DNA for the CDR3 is TGCGCCAGCAGTGAGTCGAACAGGATCGTGAACTTC. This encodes CASSESNRIVNF.

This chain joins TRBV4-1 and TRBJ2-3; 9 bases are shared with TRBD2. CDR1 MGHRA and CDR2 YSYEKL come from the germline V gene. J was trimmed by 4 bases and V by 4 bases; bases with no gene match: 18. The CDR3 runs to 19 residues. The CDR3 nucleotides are TGCGCCAGCAGCCCCTCGGGAGCGGGGGGTCCCTGGGGCGCAGATACGCAGTATTTT. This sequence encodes CASSPSGAGGPWGADTQYF.

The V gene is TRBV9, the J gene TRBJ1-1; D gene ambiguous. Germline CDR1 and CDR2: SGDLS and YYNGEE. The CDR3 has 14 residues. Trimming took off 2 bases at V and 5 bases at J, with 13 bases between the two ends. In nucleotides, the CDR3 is TGTGCCAGCAGCGTTACAGCGGGGAGGACTGAAGCTTTCTTT. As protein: CASSVTAGRTEAFF.

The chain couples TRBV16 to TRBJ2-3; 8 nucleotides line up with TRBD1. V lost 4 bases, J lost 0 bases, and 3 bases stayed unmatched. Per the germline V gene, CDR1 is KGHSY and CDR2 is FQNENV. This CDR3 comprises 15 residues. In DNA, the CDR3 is TGTGCCAGCAGCCCCGGGACAGGTAGCACAGATACGCAGTATTTT. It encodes CASSPGTGSTDTQYF. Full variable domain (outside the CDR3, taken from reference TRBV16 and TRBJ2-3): GEEVAQTPKHLVRGEGQKAKLYCAPIKGHSYVFWYQQVLKNEFKFLISFQNENVFDETGMPKERFSAKCLPNSPCSLEIQATKLEDSAVYFCASSPGTGSTDTQYFGPGTRLTVL.

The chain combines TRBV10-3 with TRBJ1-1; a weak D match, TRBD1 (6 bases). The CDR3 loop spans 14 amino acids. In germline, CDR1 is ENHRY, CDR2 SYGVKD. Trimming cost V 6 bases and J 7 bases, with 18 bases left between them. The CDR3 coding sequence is TGTGCCATCAGGAATATCGAACAGGGATTTGAAGCTTTCTTT. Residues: CAIRNIEQGFEAFF.

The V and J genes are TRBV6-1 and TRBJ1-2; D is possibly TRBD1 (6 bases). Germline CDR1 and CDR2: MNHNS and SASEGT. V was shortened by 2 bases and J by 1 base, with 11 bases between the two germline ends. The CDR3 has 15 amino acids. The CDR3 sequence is CASSELGHFNYGYTF. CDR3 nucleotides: TGTGCCAGCAGTGAATTGGGACATTTTAACTATGGCTACACCTTC.

As DNA, the CDR3 is TGTGCCAGCAGTTTCGCCGGCCCGGGATTACATACGCAGTATTTT. Amino acid sequence: CASSFAGPGLHTQYF. V and J are TRBV27 and TRBJ2-3; D possibly corresponds to TRBD2 (5 bases). Trimming took 3 bases from V and 7 from J, leaving 17 bases between them. The CDR3 loop spans 15 amino acids. CDR1 and CDR2 (germline): MNHEY, SMNVEV (reference sequence).

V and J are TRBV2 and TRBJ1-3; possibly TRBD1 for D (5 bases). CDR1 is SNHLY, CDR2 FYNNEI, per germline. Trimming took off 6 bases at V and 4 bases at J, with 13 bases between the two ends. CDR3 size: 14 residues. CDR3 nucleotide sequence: TGTGCCAGCAGAATAGACAGTGGGGGAAACACCATATATTTT. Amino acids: CASRIDSGGNTIYF.

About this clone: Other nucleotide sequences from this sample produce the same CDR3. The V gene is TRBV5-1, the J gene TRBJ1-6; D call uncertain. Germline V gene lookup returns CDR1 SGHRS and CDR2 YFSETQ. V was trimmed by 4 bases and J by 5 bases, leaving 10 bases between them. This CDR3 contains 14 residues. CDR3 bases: TGCGCCAGCAGCCGAACGGGGAATAATTCACCCCTCCACTTT. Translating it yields CASSRTGNNSPLHF.

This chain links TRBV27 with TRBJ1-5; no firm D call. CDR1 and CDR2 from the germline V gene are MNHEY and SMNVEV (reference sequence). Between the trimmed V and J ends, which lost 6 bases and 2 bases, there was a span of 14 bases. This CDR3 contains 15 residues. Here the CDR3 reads CASSPGVVGNQPQHF. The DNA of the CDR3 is TGTGCCAGCAGCCCCGGGGTGGTCGGCAATCAGCCCCAGCATTTT.

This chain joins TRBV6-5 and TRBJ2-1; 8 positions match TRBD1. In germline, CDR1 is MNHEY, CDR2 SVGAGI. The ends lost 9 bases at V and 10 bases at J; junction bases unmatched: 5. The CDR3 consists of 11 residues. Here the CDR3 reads CASQGAREQFF. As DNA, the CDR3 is TGTGCCAGTCAGGGGGCCCGAGAGCAGTTCTTC.

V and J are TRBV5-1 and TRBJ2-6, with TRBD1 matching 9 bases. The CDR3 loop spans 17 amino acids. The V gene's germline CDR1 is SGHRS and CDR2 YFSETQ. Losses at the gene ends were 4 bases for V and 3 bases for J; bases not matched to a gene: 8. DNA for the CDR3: TGCGCCAGCAGCCCGGGGACAGGGAACAGTGGGGCCAACGTCCTGACTTTC. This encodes CASSPGTGNSGANVLTF.

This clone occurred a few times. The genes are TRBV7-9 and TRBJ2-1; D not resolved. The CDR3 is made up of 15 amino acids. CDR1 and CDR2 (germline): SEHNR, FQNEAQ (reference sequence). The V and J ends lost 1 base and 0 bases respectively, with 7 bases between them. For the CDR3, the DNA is TGTGCCAGCAGCTTAGTTCCCATCTCCTACAATGAGCAGTTCTTC. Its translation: CASSLVPISYNEQFF.

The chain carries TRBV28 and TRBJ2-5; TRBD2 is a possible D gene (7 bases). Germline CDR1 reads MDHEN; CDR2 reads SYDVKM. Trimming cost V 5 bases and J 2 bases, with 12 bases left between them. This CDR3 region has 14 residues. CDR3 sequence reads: CASSTGGQQETQYF. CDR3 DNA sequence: TGTGCCAGCAGTACCGGGGGGCAACAAGAGACCCAGTACTTC. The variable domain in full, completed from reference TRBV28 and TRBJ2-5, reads DVKVTQSSRYLVKRTGEKVFLECVQDMDHENMFWYRQDPGLGLRLIYFSYDVKMKEKGDIPEGYSVSREKKERFSLILESASTNQTSMYLCASSTGGQQETQYFGPGTRLLVL.